This T cell receptor beta chain stems from a study of cytomegalovirus exposure and HLA in healthy donors. Study results and limitations: Further analysis, carried out later, found HLA-associated TCR beta chains more clonally expanded than equally common other chains. Productive rates of about 90% or about 30% were seen for most TCR beta V segments in an earlier analysis.

This CDR3 comprises 14 residues. V was clipped by 2 bases and J by 4 bases; unmatched bases: 3. Germline V gives CDR1 MDHEN, CDR2 SYDVKM. The PCR made use of 60 Vbeta and 13 Jbeta primers. Generated by immunoSEQ multiplex PCR, the TCRdb table keeps only in-frame clones and is missing some. This sample's table has around 130,000 clones. As regards this clone: What it recognizes is unknown.

This TCR was recovered from a woman aged 55-69 years in good health and CMV-seronegative. Sequencing was performed on PBMCs. The V call is TRBV28, the J call TRBJ1-1, with 8 positions matching TRBD1. This chain's CDR3 is CASSLTGGGTEAFF. The CDR3 DNA sequence: TGTGCCAGCAGTTTAACAGGGGGGGGCACTGAAGCTTTCTTT.